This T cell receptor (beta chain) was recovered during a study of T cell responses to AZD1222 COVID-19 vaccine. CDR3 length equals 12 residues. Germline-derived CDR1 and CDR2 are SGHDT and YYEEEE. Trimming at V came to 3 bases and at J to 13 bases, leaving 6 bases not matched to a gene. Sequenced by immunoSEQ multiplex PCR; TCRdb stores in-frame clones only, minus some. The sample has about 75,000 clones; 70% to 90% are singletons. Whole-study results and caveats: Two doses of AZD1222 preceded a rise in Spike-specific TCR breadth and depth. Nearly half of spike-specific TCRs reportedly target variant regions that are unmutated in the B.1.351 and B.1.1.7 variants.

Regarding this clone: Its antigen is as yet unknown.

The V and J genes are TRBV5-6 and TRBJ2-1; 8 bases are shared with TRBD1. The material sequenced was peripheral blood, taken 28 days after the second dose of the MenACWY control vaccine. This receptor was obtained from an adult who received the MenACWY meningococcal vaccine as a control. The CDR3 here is CASSSAGGPQFF. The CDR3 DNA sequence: TGTGCCAGCAGCTCAGCAGGGGGCCCCCAGTTCTTC.